The next 10 T cell receptor beta chains were all read from a single sample in a study of Graves' ophthalmopathy and Graves' hyperthyroidism. TCR beta CDR3 amplification used RNA transcripts. First-round RT-PCR with HTBI primers preceded a second-round multiplex PCR. TCRdb recomputed calls from the multiplex PCR reads with MiXCR, one row per CDR3 protein. The sample lists a few hundred thousand distinct CDR3 sequences; 15% to 17% were seen once. The sample comprised peripheral blood. Source of these receptors: a woman between 18 and 30 years old with stable Graves' hyperthyroidism.

This clonotype has ten or more counts. The chain links TRBV12-5 to TRBJ1-2; D remains ambiguous. The germline V and J ends were trimmed by 1 base and 1 base, with 4 bases remaining between them. The CDR3 totals 13 residues. Germline CDR1 is LGHNT and CDR2 is FRNRAP. The CDR3 spells CASGLGSNYGYTF. CDR3 nucleotides: TGTGCTAGTGGTTTGGGTAGTAACTATGGCTACACCTTC.

This clonotype was found a few times. This may arise from a read error, as a much more abundant clone is one base away. This chain uses TRBV6-2 or TRBV6-3 with TRBJ1-5; weak D call: TRBD1 (5 bases). The CDR3 is 15 amino acids. Germline CDR1 MNHEY, CDR2 SVGEGT. The CDR3 sequence is CATVDSLSINQPRHF. The CDR3 DNA follows: TGTGCCACCGTAGACAGCCTATCGATTAATCAGCCCCGGCATTTT.

This clonotype was counted at least ten times. This chain joins TRBV27 and TRBJ2-7, with D unresolved. Germline V gene lookup returns CDR1 MNHEY and CDR2 SMNVEV (reference sequence). The CDR3 is 15 amino acids. Trimming cost V 3 bases and J 5 bases, with 17 bases left between them. The CDR3 nucleotides are TGTGCCAGCAGTTTGAGTTATCCAGGTGGCCACGAGCAGTACTTC. Protein sequence: CASSLSYPGGHEQYF.

The sample holds many counts of this clonotype. The V and J genes are TRBV7-2 and TRBJ1-5; D ambiguous. V lost 1 base and J 7 bases, leaving 5 bases between the germline ends. Germline V gives CDR1 SGHTA, CDR2 FQGNSA. This CDR3 has 12 residues. CDR3 amino acids: CASSLGTQPQHF. For the CDR3, the DNA is TGTGCCAGCAGCTTAGGTACCCAGCCCCAGCATTTT.

Many counts were recorded for this clonotype. CDR3 protein: CASSGVVHPVGTYEQYF. CDR3 nucleotide sequence: TGTGCCAGCAGTGGGGTTGTCCACCCGGTGGGGACCTACGAGCAGTACTTC. The chain recombines TRBV2 with TRBJ2-7; unclear D gene. CDR1 is SNHLY, CDR2 FYNNEI, per germline. There are 17 residues in the CDR3. V shed 4 bases and J shed 2 bases, with 21 bases lying between them.

J is TRBJ2-5 and V is TRBV11-3; 10 nucleotides agree with TRBD2. CDR3 length: 15 residues. Germline CDR1 reads SGHNT; CDR2 reads YENEEA. V dropped 5 bases and J dropped 3; count of bases not matched to a gene: 6. The CDR3 is CASSARTSGKETQYF. CDR3 coding DNA: TGTGCCAGCAGCGCCCGGACTAGCGGAAAAGAGACCCAGTACTTC.

This clonotype has ten or more counts. The rearrangement joins TRBV5-1 to TRBJ2-7; D possibly corresponds to TRBD2 (6 bases). CDR1 SGHRS and CDR2 YFSETQ come from the germline V gene. There are 15 residues in the CDR3. The ends were cut back, 1 base at V and 0 bases at J, with 11 bases in the middle. Here the CDR3 reads CASSLRGLGSYEQYF. CDR3 bases: TGCGCCAGCAGCTTGCGGGGACTCGGCTCCTACGAGCAGTACTTC.

This clonotype has ten or more counts. The chain uses TRBV6-1 and TRBJ2-7; 8 nucleotides align to TRBD1. Looked up from germline, CDR1 is MNHNS and CDR2 is SASEGT. The length of the CDR3 is 15 residues. V trimming: 4 bases; J trimming: 2 bases; junction bases outside the gene matches: 7. CDR3 sequence reads: CASSVRQGSPYEQYF. DNA of the CDR3: TGTGCCAGCAGTGTTCGACAGGGGAGTCCCTACGAGCAGTACTTC.

This clonotype has a handful of counts. This chain uses TRBV3-1 with TRBJ1-2; the D is unclear. V was shortened by 0 bases and J by 1 base, with 21 bases between the two germline ends. Germline CDR1 LGHDT, CDR2 YNNKEL (reference sequence). There are 19 residues in the CDR3. Here the CDR3 reads CASSQEGPQIPQDNYGYTF. The CDR3 bases are TGTGCCAGCAGCCAAGAAGGTCCTCAAATCCCACAAGATAACTATGGCTACACCTTC.

Ten or more counts support this clonotype. This chain links TRBV10-2 with TRBJ2-5; TRBD2 aligns across 13 bases. V lost 2 bases and J lost 2; bases outside the gene matches: 2. The CDR3 length is 16 residues. Germline V CDR1 and CDR2: WSHSY, SAAADI. The CDR3 DNA follows: TGCGCCAGCAGTGAGCGACTAGCGGGGGGACAAGAGACCCAGTACTTC. Amino acids: CASSERLAGGQETQYF.